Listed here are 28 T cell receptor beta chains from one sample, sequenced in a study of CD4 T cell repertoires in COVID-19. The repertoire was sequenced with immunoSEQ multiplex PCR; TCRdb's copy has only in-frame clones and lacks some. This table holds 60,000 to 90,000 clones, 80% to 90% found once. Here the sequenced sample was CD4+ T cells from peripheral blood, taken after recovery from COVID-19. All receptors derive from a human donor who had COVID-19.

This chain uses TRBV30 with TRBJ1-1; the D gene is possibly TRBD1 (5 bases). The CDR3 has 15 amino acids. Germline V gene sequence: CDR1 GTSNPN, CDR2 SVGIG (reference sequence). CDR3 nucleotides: TGTCTAGGGGACCATCGTCCAGGGATAGACACTGAAGCTTTCTTT. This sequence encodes CLGDHRPGIDTEAFF.

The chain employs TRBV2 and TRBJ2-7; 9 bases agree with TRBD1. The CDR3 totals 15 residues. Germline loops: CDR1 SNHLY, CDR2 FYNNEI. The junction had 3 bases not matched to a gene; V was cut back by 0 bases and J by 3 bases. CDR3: CASSEAWTGDYEQYF. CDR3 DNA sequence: TGTGCCAGCAGTGAAGCGTGGACAGGGGACTACGAGCAGTACTTC.

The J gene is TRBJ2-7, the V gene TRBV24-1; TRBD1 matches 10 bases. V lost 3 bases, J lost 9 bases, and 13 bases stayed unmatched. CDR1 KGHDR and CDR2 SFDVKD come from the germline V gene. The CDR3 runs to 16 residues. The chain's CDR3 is CATSDGGTGEFGGQYF. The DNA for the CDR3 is TGTGCCACCAGTGATGGGGGGACAGGGGAATTTGGGGGGCAGTACTTC.

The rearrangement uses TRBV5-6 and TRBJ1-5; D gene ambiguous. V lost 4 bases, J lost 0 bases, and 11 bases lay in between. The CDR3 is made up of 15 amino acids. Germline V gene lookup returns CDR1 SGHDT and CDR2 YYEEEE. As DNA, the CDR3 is TGTGCCAGCAGCGGCCGGGCCCATAGCAATCAGCCCCAGCATTTT. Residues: CASSGRAHSNQPQHF.

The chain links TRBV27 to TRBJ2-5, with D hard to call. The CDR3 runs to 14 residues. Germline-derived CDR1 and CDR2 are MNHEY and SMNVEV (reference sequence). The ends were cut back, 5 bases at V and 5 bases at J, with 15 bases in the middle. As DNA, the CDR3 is TGTGCCAGCAGTCCACTCGGTTCCGGGGAGACCCAGTACTTC. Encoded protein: CASSPLGSGETQYF.

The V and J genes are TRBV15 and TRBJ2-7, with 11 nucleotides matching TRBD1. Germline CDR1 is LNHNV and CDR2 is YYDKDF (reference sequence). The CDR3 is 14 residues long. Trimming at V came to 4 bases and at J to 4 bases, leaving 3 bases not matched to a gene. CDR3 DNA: TGTGCCACCAGCACGGACAGGGGGCTTTACGAGCAGTACTTC. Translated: CATSTDRGLYEQYF.

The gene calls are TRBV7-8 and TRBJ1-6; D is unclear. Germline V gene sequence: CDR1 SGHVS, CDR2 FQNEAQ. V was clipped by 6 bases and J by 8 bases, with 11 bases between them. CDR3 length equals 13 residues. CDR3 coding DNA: TGTGCCAGCAGGGTTTTTTCGGATTCACCCCTCCACTTT. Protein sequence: CASRVFSDSPLHF.

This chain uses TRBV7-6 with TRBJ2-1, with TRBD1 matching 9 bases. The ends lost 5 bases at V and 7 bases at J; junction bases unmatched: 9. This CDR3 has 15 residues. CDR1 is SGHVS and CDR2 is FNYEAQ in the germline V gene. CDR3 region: CASSRQGEKGNEQFF. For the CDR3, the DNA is TGTGCCAGCAGCCGACAGGGGGAAAAGGGTAATGAGCAGTTCTTC. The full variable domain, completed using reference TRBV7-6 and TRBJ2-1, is GAGVSQSPRYKVTKRGQDVALRCDPISGHVSLYWYRQALGQGPEFLTYFNYEAQQDKSGLPNDRFSAERPEGSISTLTIQRTEQRDSAMYRCASSRQGEKGNEQFFGPGTRLTVL.

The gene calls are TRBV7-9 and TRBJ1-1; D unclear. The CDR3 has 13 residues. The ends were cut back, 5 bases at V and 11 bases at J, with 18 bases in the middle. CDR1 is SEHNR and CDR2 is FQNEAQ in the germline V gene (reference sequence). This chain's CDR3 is CASSGQTGGEAFF. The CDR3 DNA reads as TGTGCCAGCAGCGGTCAGACGGGCGGAGAGGCTTTCTTT.

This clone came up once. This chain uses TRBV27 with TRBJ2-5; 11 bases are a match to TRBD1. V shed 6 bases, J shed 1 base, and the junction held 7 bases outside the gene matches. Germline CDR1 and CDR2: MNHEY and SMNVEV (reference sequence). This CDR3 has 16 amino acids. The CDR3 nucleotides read TGTGCCAGCAGAGCCCGGGACAGGGGGTTCCAAGAGACCCAGTACTTC. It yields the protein CASRARDRGFQETQYF.

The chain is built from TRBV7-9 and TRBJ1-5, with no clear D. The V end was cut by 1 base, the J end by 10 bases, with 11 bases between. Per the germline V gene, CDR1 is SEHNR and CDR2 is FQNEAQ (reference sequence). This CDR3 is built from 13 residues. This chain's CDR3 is CASSLGPADPQHF. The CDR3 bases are TGTGCCAGCAGCTTAGGACCAGCGGATCCCCAGCATTTT.

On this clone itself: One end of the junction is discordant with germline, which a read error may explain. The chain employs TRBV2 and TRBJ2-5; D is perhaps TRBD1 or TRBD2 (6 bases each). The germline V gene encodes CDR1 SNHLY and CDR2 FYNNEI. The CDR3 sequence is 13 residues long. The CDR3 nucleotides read TGTGCCAGCAGTGAGGGGGGCCAACAGACCCAGTACTTC. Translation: CASSEGGQQTQYF.

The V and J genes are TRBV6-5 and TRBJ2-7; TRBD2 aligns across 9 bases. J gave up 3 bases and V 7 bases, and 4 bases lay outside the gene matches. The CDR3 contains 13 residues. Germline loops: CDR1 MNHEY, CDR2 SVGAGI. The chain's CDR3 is CASNRAGGYEQYF. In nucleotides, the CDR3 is TGTGCCAGCAACCGAGCGGGAGGCTACGAGCAGTACTTC.

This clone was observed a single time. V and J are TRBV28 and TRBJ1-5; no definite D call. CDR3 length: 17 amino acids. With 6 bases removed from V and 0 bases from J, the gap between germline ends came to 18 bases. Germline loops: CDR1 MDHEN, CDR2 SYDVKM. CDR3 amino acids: CASSSFLGKVSNQPQHF. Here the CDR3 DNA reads TGTGCCAGCAGCAGTTTTTTGGGAAAGGTTAGCAATCAGCCCCAGCATTTT.

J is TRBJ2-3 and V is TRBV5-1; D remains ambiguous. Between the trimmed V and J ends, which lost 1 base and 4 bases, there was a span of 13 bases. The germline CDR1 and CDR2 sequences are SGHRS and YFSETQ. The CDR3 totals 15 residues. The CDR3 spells CASSLSQFLADTQYF. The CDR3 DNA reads TGCGCCAGCAGCTTGTCCCAGTTTCTGGCAGATACGCAGTATTTT.

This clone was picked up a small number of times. The CDR3 sequence is CASSSPTGMDTEAFF. The CDR3 nucleotides read TGTGCCAGCAGCTCACCGACAGGGATGGACACTGAAGCTTTCTTT. V is TRBV5-4 and J is TRBJ1-1, with TRBD1 matching over 7 bases. This CDR3 contains 15 residues. V was pared by 3 bases and J by 3 bases, with 8 bases of the junction left unmatched. Germline V gene lookup returns CDR1 SGHNT and CDR2 YYREEE (reference sequence).

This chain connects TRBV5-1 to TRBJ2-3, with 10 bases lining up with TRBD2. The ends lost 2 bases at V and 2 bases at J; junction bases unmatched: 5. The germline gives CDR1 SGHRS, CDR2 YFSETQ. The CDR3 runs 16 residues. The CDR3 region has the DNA TGCGCCAGCAGCTTAAGAGCGGGAGGGAACACAGATACGCAGTATTTT. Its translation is CASSLRAGGNTDTQYF.

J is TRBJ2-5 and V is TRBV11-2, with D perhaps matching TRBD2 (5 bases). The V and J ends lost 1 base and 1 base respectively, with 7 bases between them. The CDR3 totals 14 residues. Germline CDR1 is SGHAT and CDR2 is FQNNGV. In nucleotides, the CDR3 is TGTGCCAGCAGCTTAGCGGGATTCCAAGAGACCCAGTACTTC. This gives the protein CASSLAGFQETQYF.

Here the CDR3 DNA reads TGTGCCAGCAGTCGGCTTAATCAGCCCCAGCATTTT. Translating gives CASSRLNQPQHF. The rearrangement joins TRBV6-5 to TRBJ1-5; D uncertain. CDR3 length: 12 amino acids. The germline V gene has CDR1 MNHEY and CDR2 SVGAGI. V dropped 5 bases and J dropped 4 bases, with 6 bases sitting between them.

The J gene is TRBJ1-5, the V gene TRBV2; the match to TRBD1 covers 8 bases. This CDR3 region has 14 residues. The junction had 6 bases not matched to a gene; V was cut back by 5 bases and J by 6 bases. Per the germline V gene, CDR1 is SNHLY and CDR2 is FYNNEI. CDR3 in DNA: TGTGCCAGCAGTCTCGGACAGGGCCGTCAGCCCCAGCATTTT. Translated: CASSLGQGRQPQHF.

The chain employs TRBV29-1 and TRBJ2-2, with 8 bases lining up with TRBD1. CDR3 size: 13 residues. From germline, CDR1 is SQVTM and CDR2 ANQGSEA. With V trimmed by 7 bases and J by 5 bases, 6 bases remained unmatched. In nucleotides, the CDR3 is TGCAGCGCTGACAGGGGAGGAACCGGGGAGCTGTTTTTT. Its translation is CSADRGGTGELFF.

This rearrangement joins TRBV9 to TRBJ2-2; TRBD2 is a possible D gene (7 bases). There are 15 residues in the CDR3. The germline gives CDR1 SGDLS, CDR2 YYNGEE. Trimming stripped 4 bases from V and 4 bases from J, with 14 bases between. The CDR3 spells CASSPNRGATGELFF. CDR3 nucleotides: TGTGCCAGCAGCCCTAATCGGGGGGCCACCGGGGAGCTGTTTTTT.

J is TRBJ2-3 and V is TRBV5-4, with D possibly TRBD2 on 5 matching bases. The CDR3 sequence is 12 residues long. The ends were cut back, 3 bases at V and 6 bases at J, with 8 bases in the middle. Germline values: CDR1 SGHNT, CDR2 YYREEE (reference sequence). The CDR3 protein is CASSWSGDTQYF. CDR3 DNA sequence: TGTGCCAGCAGCTGGTCGGGGGATACGCAGTATTTT.

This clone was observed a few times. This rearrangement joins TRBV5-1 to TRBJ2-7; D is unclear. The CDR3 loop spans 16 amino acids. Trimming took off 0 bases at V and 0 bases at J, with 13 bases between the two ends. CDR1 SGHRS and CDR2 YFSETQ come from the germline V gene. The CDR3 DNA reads TGCGCCAGCAGCTTGGGAACCGGCTTTAGCTCCTACGAGCAGTACTTC. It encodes CASSLGTGFSSYEQYF.

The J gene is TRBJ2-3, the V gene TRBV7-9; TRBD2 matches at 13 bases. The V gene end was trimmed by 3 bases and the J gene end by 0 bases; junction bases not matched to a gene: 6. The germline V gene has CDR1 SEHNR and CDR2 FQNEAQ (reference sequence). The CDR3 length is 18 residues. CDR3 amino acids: CASSFGTSGTPSTDTQYF. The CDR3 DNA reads TGTGCCAGCAGCTTCGGGACTAGCGGGACCCCCAGCACAGATACGCAGTATTTT.

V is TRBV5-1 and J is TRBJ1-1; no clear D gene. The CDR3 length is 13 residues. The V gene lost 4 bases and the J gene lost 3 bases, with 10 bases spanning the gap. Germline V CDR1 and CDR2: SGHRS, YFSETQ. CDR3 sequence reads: CASSPTLDTEAFF. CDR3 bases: TGCGCCAGCAGCCCGACGCTCGACACTGAAGCTTTCTTT.

CDR3 coding DNA: TGTGCCATCAGTGAGTCAGGCGGGAGTAACGAGCAGTACTTC. Translating it yields CAISESGGSNEQYF. The gene calls are TRBV10-3 and TRBJ2-7, with 7 bases lining up with TRBD2. There are 14 residues in the CDR3. Germline V CDR1 and CDR2: ENHRY, SYGVKD. J lost 5 bases, V lost 0 bases, and 4 bases had no gene match.

The CDR3, as DNA: TGTGCCAGCAGCGGCAAAGACCCCGGAGCCTACGAGCAGTACTTC. It codes for CASSGKDPGAYEQYF. The chain combines TRBV7-7 with TRBJ2-7; no clear D. Germline V gives CDR1 SSHAT, CDR2 FNYEAQ (reference sequence). V gave up 5 bases and J gave up 2 bases, with 16 bases separating them. The CDR3 covers 15 residues.